This T cell receptor beta chain emerged from a study of a mutant IDH1 vaccine in newly diagnosed glioma (dated by TCRdb to the early 2020s). Study-wide context: Vaccination began 4-6 weeks after radiotherapy alone, or alongside temozolomide cycles in the chemotherapy-containing groups. Of the roughly 34 treated patients, approximately 62% were male and approximately 40% were female, and the mean age was roughly 40 years. Before enrollment, patients had received standard therapy of radiotherapy alone, temozolomide alone, or radiochemotherapy with temozolomide; most received the combination. Visit V12 was the week-35 safety follow-up and visit V13 was the week-47 end of study. Six visits were used for peripheral blood collection: V03 (baseline), V05, V07, V10, V12 and V13. Longitudinal TCRB deep sequencing was done for 25 treated patients, wherever samples were available for exploratory analyses.

Library construction relied on the immunoSEQ multiplex PCR assay. Rearranged TCR beta chain sequences were amplified with the hsTCRB Kit following the manufacturer's protocol. Sequencing of TCRB libraries was carried out on an Illumina MiSeq. For the original study's pipeline: The proprietary platform of the kit vendor was used for demultiplexing, trimming and gene mapping. Sourced from immuneACCESS, this table was stored by TCRdb with only in-frame sequences that have V and J called. A share of the clones is absent; for the studies checked, an unresolved V gene accounts for under half, and the remainder has no known explanation. V, J and clone size are taken as reported in that table, and D and trimming were inferred from the DNA itself. The sample table lists tens of thousands of clones, approximately 77% of them with a count of one. The ten most abundant clones make up roughly 15% of the sample.

The time point tag for this specimen amounts to: week 35, safety follow-up. Each vaccine dose was 300 ug of a 20-mer mutant IDH1 peptide in Montanide, given subcutaneously with topical imiquimod. Patients were given eight vaccinations, in weeks 1, 3, 5, 7, 11, 15, 19 and 23, which matched visits V03 through V10. Donors had newly diagnosed WHO grade 3 or 4 IDH1-mutant astrocytomas with loss of nuclear ATRX. The samples were drawn from NOA16, a multicentre, single-arm, open-label phase I trial in Germany that tested a mutant IDH1 peptide vaccine in humans for the first time. The DNeasy Blood and Tissue Kit was used to extract genomic DNA from EDTA blood for TCRB sequencing. After removal of 4 bases from V and 6 bases from J, the junction retains 8 bases not matched to a gene. CDR1 and CDR2, looked up from the germline V gene, are SGHRS and YFSETQ. The cysteine opens and the phenylalanine closes a CDR3 of 14 amino acids. Kept here is only the CDR3 DNA, which spans 42 bases and is read in frame from base 1.

What the work shows at the level of the full study, not this receptor alone: Pseudoprogression appeared unrelated to alterations in the top peripheral T cell clonotypes detected by TCRB sequencing. According to the authors, sample limitations meant that analyses of patient blood samples could not be reproduced. Across multiple MHC alleles, vaccine-induced immune responses were seen in more than 80% of patients. PBMC samples for TCRB deep sequencing were selected based on availability.

Points on this clone: Its target antigen remains unknown. No base quality values were provided; no much bigger clone lies one nucleotide off.

The sample in question was PBMCs, obtained from a glioma patient whose treatment included an IDH1 peptide vaccine. The TCR was taken from a man younger than 40 with glioma. This chain joins TRBV5-1 to TRBJ1-1, with 8 central nucleotides matching TRBD1. The sequence in DNA is TGCGCCAGCAGCCCCGGGACAGGTAGTGCTGAAGCTTTCTTT. This sequence encodes CASSPGTGSAEAFF. The full variable domain, completed from the reference TRBV5-1 and TRBJ1-1 proteins outside the CDR3, reads KAGVTQTPRYLIKTRGQQVTLSCSPISGHRSVSWYQQTPGQGLQFLFEYFSETQRNKGNFPGRFSGRQFSNSRSEMNVSTLELGDSALYLCASSPGTGSAEAFFGQGTRLTVV.